Listed here are 29 T cell receptor beta chains from one sample, sequenced in a study of cytomegalovirus exposure and HLA in healthy donors. PCR amplification relied on 60 Vbeta primers (plus 13 Jbeta primers). TCRdb's copy holds only in-frame clones and misses some; the assay was immunoSEQ multiplex PCR. The sample holds some 220,000 clones; roughly 85% are singletons and the top ten take roughly 0.22%. Sample: PBMCs. The origin of the receptors is a girl aged 2 to 9 in good health and CMV-seronegative.

This chain links TRBV28 with TRBJ1-1, with 9 bases matching TRBD1. This CDR3 region has 16 residues. The V segment lost 5 bases and the J segment 4 bases; nucleotides outside the gene matches: 11. CDR1 and CDR2 from the germline V gene are MDHEN and SYDVKM. CDR3 DNA: TGTGCCAGCAGTGTAACAGGGGGCTGGAAGAGCACTGAAGCTTTCTTT. Translated: CASSVTGGWKSTEAFF.

This clone was recorded only once. V gene TRBV13 combines with J gene TRBJ2-1; TRBD2 aligns across 13 bases. V was pared by 0 bases and J by 0 bases, with 8 bases of the junction left unmatched. The CDR3 covers 20 residues. Germline CDR1 reads PRHDT; CDR2 reads FYEKMQ (reference sequence). The CDR3 DNA reads TGTGCCAGCAGCTTAGGCCGGACTAGCGGGAGCCCCAGCTCCTACAATGAGCAGTTCTTC. Its protein product is CASSLGRTSGSPSSYNEQFF.

V and J are TRBV18 and TRBJ1-4, with TRBD1 matching over 9 bases. Germline CDR1 is KGHSH and CDR2 is LQKENI. V was clipped by 3 bases and J by 7 bases; unmatched bases: 0. The length of the CDR3 is 13 residues. Here the CDR3 DNA reads TGTGCCAGCTCACCGGGACAGGGTGAAAAACTGTTTTTT. This sequence encodes CASSPGQGEKLFF.

The V gene is TRBV6-6, the J gene TRBJ2-1; 7 bases align to TRBD1. The CDR3 is made up of 15 amino acids. The trim removed 2 bases at V and 4 bases at J, leaving 5 bases unmatched. Looked up from germline, CDR1 is MNHNY and CDR2 is SVGAGI (reference sequence). CDR3 nucleotides: TGTGCCAGCAGTTACACAGGGGCCCTATACAATGAGCAGTTCTTC. The encoded protein is CASSYTGALYNEQFF.

This clone is a singleton in its sample. The chain uses TRBV7-9 and TRBJ1-3, with D unclear. This CDR3 region has 15 residues. Germline V gene sequence: CDR1 SEHNR, CDR2 FQNEAQ (reference sequence). Trimming took 1 base from V and 0 from J, leaving 7 bases between them. This CDR3 reads CASSLGGLSGNTIYF. CDR3 nucleotides: TGTGCCAGCAGCTTAGGAGGTCTCTCTGGAAACACCATATATTTT.

In its sample, this clone was seen a few times. This chain links TRBV6-1 with TRBJ1-1; 9 bases align to TRBD1. Germline assignment: CDR1 MNHNS and CDR2 SASEGT. The J segment lost 1 base and the V segment lost 3 bases, leaving 6 bases of the junction unmatched. The CDR3 contains 16 residues. The CDR3 DNA is TGTGCCAGCAGTGAGCACAGGGGGCGGGAGAACACTGAAGCTTTCTTT. Its protein is CASSEHRGRENTEAFF.

This chain connects TRBV5-6 to TRBJ1-2; possible D gene TRBD1, 5 bases. CDR1 is SGHDT and CDR2 is YYEEEE in the germline V gene. This CDR3 is built from 13 residues. V shed 1 base and J shed 4 bases, with 8 bases lying between them. CDR3 sequence: CASSLQQGYGYTF. CDR3 nucleotides: TGTGCCAGCAGCTTGCAGCAGGGCTATGGCTACACCTTC.

This clone was detected once. V and J are TRBV27 and TRBJ2-1; D might be TRBD2 (6 bases). The germline V gene encodes CDR1 MNHEY and CDR2 SMNVEV (reference sequence). Trimming left V 2 bases short and J 4 bases short, with 15 bases between. The CDR3 is made up of 16 amino acids. Written as DNA, the CDR3 is TGTGCCAGCAGTTTAGGGCTGGGGACTTCTTACAATGAGCAGTTCTTC. Translated, it gives CASSLGLGTSYNEQFF.

This clone has only one observation. The CDR3 DNA reads as TGTGCCAGCAGTCCTCCAGGGGGCTATGCTTTCTTT. Its translation: CASSPPGGYAFF. The chain joins TRBV6-5 to TRBJ1-1; 8 nucleotides agree with TRBD1. Germline V gene data show CDR1 as MNHEY and CDR2 as SVGAGI. The ends lost 5 bases at V and 11 bases at J; junction bases unmatched: 7. CDR3 length: 12 amino acids.

The chain has TRBV28 and TRBJ1-5; weak D call: TRBD1 (5 bases). V lost 5 bases and J lost 9, with 17 bases in between. Germline CDR1 is MDHEN and CDR2 is SYDVKM. CDR3 length: 14 amino acids. As DNA, the CDR3 is TGTGCCAGCAGTAATGGGGGGTCCCCCCCGCCCCAGCATTTT. It encodes CASSNGGSPPPQHF.

This rearrangement joins TRBV11-3 to TRBJ1-1; unclear D gene. V dropped 5 bases and J dropped 2 bases, with 9 bases sitting between them. The germline V gene encodes CDR1 SGHNT and CDR2 YENEEA. CDR3 size: 13 residues. CDR3 DNA sequence: TGTGCCAGCAGCCCCGGTCCTAACACTGAAGCTTTCTTT. This encodes CASSPGPNTEAFF.

This clone is a singleton in its sample. This sequence joins TRBV27 and TRBJ2-7, with 12 bases that match TRBD2. This CDR3 comprises 17 residues. Trimming at V came to 4 bases and at J to 3 bases, leaving 10 bases not matched to a gene. CDR1 is MNHEY and CDR2 is SMNVEV in the germline V gene (reference sequence). In DNA, the CDR3 is TGTGCCAGCAGTTCGCACAACCGACTAGCGGGAGACTACGAGCAGTACTTC. Translation: CASSSHNRLAGDYEQYF.

The chain uses TRBV19 and TRBJ1-3; a weak D match, TRBD1 (5 bases). V was clipped by 3 bases and J by 3 bases, with 12 bases between them. There are 15 residues in the CDR3. Germline CDR1 reads LNHDA; CDR2 reads SQIVND (reference sequence). The CDR3 spells CASSIRDSIGNTIYF. The DNA of the CDR3 is TGTGCCAGTAGTATTCGGGACTCAATTGGAAACACCATATATTTT.

The rearrangement uses TRBV5-1 and TRBJ1-2; TRBD1 agrees at 7 bases. Germline CDR1 and CDR2: SGHRS and YFSETQ. Unmatched junction bases numbered 6, after V lost 4 bases and J lost 0 bases. The CDR3 spans 15 residues. This CDR3 is CASSPIGTANYGYTF. The CDR3 DNA reads TGCGCCAGCAGCCCTATCGGGACAGCTAACTATGGCTACACCTTC.

This clone was recorded a few times. The chain couples TRBV5-1 to TRBJ2-4, with D perhaps matching TRBD2 (6 bases). V was shortened by 3 bases and J by 8 bases, with 21 bases between the two germline ends. This CDR3 is built from 16 residues. Germline values: CDR1 SGHRS, CDR2 YFSETQ. CDR3 DNA: TGCGCCAGCAGCTCGCGCGGGCTGGCCTGGGGGGACATTCAGTACTTC. Protein product: CASSSRGLAWGDIQYF.

The V call is TRBV21-1, the J call TRBJ2-4; the D segment call TRBD1 is taken from the table without a DNA check. TRBV21-1 is assigned pseudogene status. This CDR3 region has 14 residues. The CDR3 nucleotides are TGTGCCAGCAGTACAGGGGCATCGAAAAACATTCAGTACTTC. Amino acids: CASSTGASKNIQYF.

The chain links TRBV7-3 to TRBJ2-3; 7 bases are a match to TRBD1. The CDR3 runs 14 residues. Germline CDR1 SGHTA, CDR2 FQGTGA. Germline trimming cut 5 bases from V and 2 bases from J; bases unmatched to any gene: 4. CDR3 sequence reads: CASSPGTATDTQYF. CDR3 sequence (DNA): TGTGCCAGCAGCCCCGGGACAGCCACAGATACGCAGTATTTT.

The chain is built from TRBV28 and TRBJ2-1; 8 positions match TRBD1. Per germline, CDR1 MDHEN and CDR2 SYDVKM. The CDR3 consists of 14 residues. J lost 9 bases, V lost 0 bases, and 4 bases had no gene match. CDR3 loop: CASSLWQGAREQFF. The CDR3 region has the DNA TGTGCCAGCAGTTTATGGCAGGGGGCACGTGAGCAGTTCTTC. Supplemented by reference TRBV28 and TRBJ2-1, the full variable domain reads DVKVTQSSRYLVKRTGEKVFLECVQDMDHENMFWYRQDPGLGLRLIYFSYDVKMKEKGDIPEGYSVSREKKERFSLILESASTNQTSMYLCASSLWQGAREQFFGPGTRLTVL.

This rearrangement joins TRBV5-1 to TRBJ2-6; maybe TRBD1 (5 bases). V was cut by 4 bases and J by 0 bases, with 5 bases left in between. There are 14 residues in the CDR3. CDR1 is SGHRS, CDR2 YFSETQ, per germline. The CDR3 bases are TGCGCCAGCAGCGACAGCTCTGGGGCCAACGTCCTGACTTTC. Residues: CASSDSSGANVLTF.

J is TRBJ2-7 and V is TRBV9; the D gene is possibly TRBD2 (5 bases). Germline V gene sequence: CDR1 SGDLS, CDR2 YYNGEE. This CDR3 region has 10 residues. Trimming took 4 bases from V and 7 from J, leaving 6 bases between them. The CDR3 DNA sequence: TGTGCCAGCAGCCGAGGGGAGCAGTACTTC. This encodes CASSRGEQYF.

This clone was found once. The chain employs TRBV18 and TRBJ2-1, with 12 bases lining up with TRBD2. This CDR3 has 15 residues. Germline V CDR1 and CDR2: KGHSH, LQKENI. Unmatched junction bases numbered 5, after V lost 3 bases and J lost 8 bases. As DNA, the CDR3 is TGTGCCAGCTCACCTCTAGCGGGAGGGCATGATGAGCAGTTCTTC. Protein product: CASSPLAGGHDEQFF.

V usage is TRBV19 and J usage is TRBJ1-1; D is unresolved. The germline CDR1 and CDR2 sequences are LNHDA and SQIVND (reference sequence). V lost 0 bases, J lost 1 base, and 12 bases lay in between. This CDR3 comprises 16 residues. CDR3 sequence reads: CASSIDGGVANTEAFF. The CDR3, as DNA: TGTGCCAGTAGTATAGACGGCGGGGTGGCGAACACTGAAGCTTTCTTT.

This chain joins TRBV7-2 and TRBJ1-2, with 7 bases that match TRBD1. Trimming took 5 bases from V and 9 from J; bases not matched to a gene: 15. The CDR3 sequence is 15 residues long. Germline CDR1 reads SGHTA; CDR2 reads FQGNSA. The CDR3 DNA is TGTGCCAGCAGCAACAGACAGGGCCGGGAAAGGAGCTACACCTTC. This gives the protein CASSNRQGRERSYTF.

This chain uses TRBV7-9 with TRBJ1-2; the D gene is possibly TRBD1 (6 bases). Germline-derived CDR1 and CDR2 are SEHNR and FQNEAQ (reference sequence). This CDR3 region has 11 residues. V lost 1 base to trimming and J lost 10 bases, with 7 bases between them. The CDR3 here is CASSLGQDYTF. In DNA form, the CDR3 reads TGTGCCAGCAGCTTAGGACAGGACTACACCTTC.

The CDR3 DNA reads as TGTGCCAGCAGCCCCCTAGCTGACGAAAAACTGTTTTTT. This gives the protein CASSPLADEKLFF. This chain uses TRBV7-9 with TRBJ1-4, with D unresolved. CDR3 size: 13 residues. The V end lost 5 bases, the J end lost 8 bases, and 12 bases lay between the germline ends. CDR1 and CDR2 from the germline V gene are SEHNR and FQNEAQ (reference sequence).

The chain has TRBV19 and TRBJ2-7; 9 bases match TRBD1. CDR1 is LNHDA, CDR2 SQIVND, per germline (reference sequence). V shed 8 bases and J 2 bases; nucleotides not matched to a gene: 10. The CDR3 has 15 residues. CDR3 region: CASSRTGTGPYEQYF. The CDR3 coding sequence is TGTGCCAGTTCTCGAACCGGGACAGGGCCCTACGAGCAGTACTTC.

The rearrangement joins TRBV9 to TRBJ2-3; 7 bases fit TRBD2. Germline V gene sequence: CDR1 SGDLS, CDR2 YYNGEE. J was trimmed by 2 bases and V by 0 bases; bases with no gene match: 9. The CDR3 extends over 17 amino acids. CDR3 region: CASSVGLRGGSTDTQYF. CDR3 nucleotide sequence: TGTGCCAGCAGCGTAGGGCTACGCGGGGGTTCCACAGATACGCAGTATTTT.

The table lists this clone with a few counts. This chain links TRBV10-2 with TRBJ2-7, with 7 bases aligning to TRBD1. Looked up from germline, CDR1 is WSHSY and CDR2 is SAAADI. V dropped 7 bases and J dropped 2; count of bases not matched to a gene: 14. The CDR3 length is 16 residues. The chain's CDR3 is CASTTRGQPGAYEQYF. CDR3 DNA: TGCGCCAGCACTACGAGGGGGCAGCCAGGTGCCTACGAGCAGTACTTC.

The chain recombines TRBV2 with TRBJ2-2; TRBD2 might be the D (7 bases). The germline CDR1 and CDR2 sequences are SNHLY and FYNNEI. With 4 bases removed from V and 6 bases from J, the gap between germline ends came to 12 bases. The CDR3 contains 14 residues. The CDR3 nucleotides read TGTGCCAGCAGTGCGCGGCGGGGGCCCGGGGAGCTGTTTTTT. As protein: CASSARRGPGELFF.